Listed below are T cell receptor beta chains from one sample, sequenced in a study of radiation and T cells in renal cell carcinoma. Clones were read by immunoSEQ multiplex PCR, and TCRdb kept only the in-frame ones, dropping some. The sample has some 130,000 clones, roughly 77% seen once. This specimen was blood, taken from a patient whose treatment included radiotherapy and nephrectomy. These TCRs come from a woman aged 55-75 years with renal cell carcinoma. CDR3s include the opening cysteine and the closing phenylalanine or tryptophan. Each record gives: clone size, D gene, J gene, V gene, CDR3 DNA, CDR3 protein. A D gene is named only where the DNA matches it firmly. Not every row has a clone size; where given, it reads once, few, many or a size class.

. | . | TRBJ2-7 | TRBV7-2 | TGTGCCAGCAGCTTAGATGGGACTTCAACCTACGAGCAGTACTTC | CASSLDGTSTYEQYF
. | . | TRBJ2-7 | TRBV5-4 | TGTGCCAGCAGTCCGGGGACCTACGAGCAGTACTTC | CASSPGTYEQYF
. | . | TRBJ2-2 | TRBV15 | TGTGCCACCAGCAGACCCGCTTGGGACGGCTCGGGACCGACCGGGGAGCTGTTTTTT | CATSRPAWDGSGPTGELFF
. | . | TRBJ2-1 | TRBV25-1 | TGTGCCAGCAGTGACCCCGGTTCTCACAATGAGCAGTTCTTC | CASSDPGSHNEQFF
. | . | TRBJ1-2 | TRBV5-1 | TGCGCCAGCAGATTGACAGCGTCAGGGTATGGCTACACCTTC | CASRLTASGYGYTF
once | . | TRBJ2-7 | TRBV6-1 | TGTGCCAGCAGTGAGCGGTACGAGCAGTACTTC | CASSERYEQYF
few | TRBD2 | TRBJ2-2 | TRBV7-3 | TGTGCCAGCAGCCGGACTAGCGGAAGCACCGGGGAGCTGTTTTTT | CASSRTSGSTGELFF
. | . | TRBJ2-2 | TRBV7-2 | TGTGCCAGCAGCTTTGCGAACACCGGGGAGCTGTTTTTT | CASSFANTGELFF
once | TRBD1 | TRBJ2-7 | TRBV19 | TGTGCCAGTAGGAGGGACAGGGGGAGCGAGCAGTACTTC | CASRRDRGSEQYF
. | TRBD1 | TRBJ1-5 | TRBV5-6 | TGTGCCAGCAGCTTTAACCTGGGGACAGGCGGCAATCAGCCCCAGCATTTT | CASSFNLGTGGNQPQHF
. | . | TRBJ2-7 | TRBV27 | TGTGCCAGCAGTTTTTTGCAGGCCTACGAGCAGTACTTC | CASSFLQAYEQYF
. | . | TRBJ2-7 | TRBV7-5 | TGTGCCAGAAGCTTCAATTTAGACAGGTCCGGCTACGAGCAGTACTTC | CARSFNLDRSGYEQYF
. | TRBD2 | TRBJ2-3 | TRBV4-3 | TGCGCCAGCAGCCGACTAGCGGGGGATAGCACAGATACGCAGTATTTT | CASSRLAGDSTDTQYF
. | . | TRBJ1-4 | TRBV5-1 | TGCGCCAGCAGCTTGGGGGAAGGGATTAATGAAAAACTGTTTTTT | CASSLGEGINEKLFF
. | TRBD1 | TRBJ2-5 | TRBV4-1 | TGCGCCAGCAGCTTGCGGACAGGACAAGAGACCCAGTACTTC | CASSLRTGQETQYF
once | . | TRBJ1-5 | TRBV7-2 | TGTGCCAGCAGCTTAGTTTCAGGTAGCAATCAGCCCCAGCATTTT | CASSLVSGSNQPQHF
. | . | TRBJ2-7 | TRBV4-1 | TGCGCCAGCAGCCCCCCGGGGGACAGCTACGAGCAGTACTTC | CASSPPGDSYEQYF
. | TRBD2 | TRBJ2-2 | TRBV7-9 | TGTGCCAGCAGCACTATAGCGGGAGGGCACACCGGGGAGCTGTTTTTT | CASSTIAGGHTGELFF
. | . | TRBJ2-7 | TRBV10-3 | TGTGCCATCGCAGGGTCTTACTACGAGCAGTACTTC | CAIAGSYYEQYF
. | . | TRBJ1-5 | TRBV27 | TGTGCCAGCAGTTCCAGGGACCCTATTGGCAATCAGCCCCAGCATTTT | CASSSRDPIGNQPQHF
. | . | TRBJ2-7 | TRBV7-9 | TGTGCCAGCAGCTCAGCTAACTCCTACGAGCAGTACTTC | CASSSANSYEQYF
once | . | TRBJ2-1 | TRBV27 | TGTGCCAGCATCCGCGGGGGCGGACCGTACAATGAGCAGTTCTTC | CASIRGGGPYNEQFF